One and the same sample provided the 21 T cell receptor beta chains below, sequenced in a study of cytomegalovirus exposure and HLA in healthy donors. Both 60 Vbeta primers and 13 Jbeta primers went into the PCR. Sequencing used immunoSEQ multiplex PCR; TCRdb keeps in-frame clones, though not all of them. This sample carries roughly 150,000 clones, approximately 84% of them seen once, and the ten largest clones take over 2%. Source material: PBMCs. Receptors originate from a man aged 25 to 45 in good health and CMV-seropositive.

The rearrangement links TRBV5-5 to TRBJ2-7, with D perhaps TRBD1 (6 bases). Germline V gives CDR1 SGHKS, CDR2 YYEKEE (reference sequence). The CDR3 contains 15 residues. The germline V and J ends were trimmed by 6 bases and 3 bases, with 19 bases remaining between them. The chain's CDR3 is CASTRDRDKDYEQYF. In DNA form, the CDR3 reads TGTGCCAGCACCCGGGACCGGGACAAGGACTACGAGCAGTACTTC.

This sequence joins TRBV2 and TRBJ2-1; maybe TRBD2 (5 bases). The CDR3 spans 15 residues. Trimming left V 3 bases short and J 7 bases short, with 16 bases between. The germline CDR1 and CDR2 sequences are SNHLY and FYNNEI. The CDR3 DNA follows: TGTGCCAGCAGTGATGATTACTCATGGGAGAATGAGCAGTTCTTC. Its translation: CASSDDYSWENEQFF.

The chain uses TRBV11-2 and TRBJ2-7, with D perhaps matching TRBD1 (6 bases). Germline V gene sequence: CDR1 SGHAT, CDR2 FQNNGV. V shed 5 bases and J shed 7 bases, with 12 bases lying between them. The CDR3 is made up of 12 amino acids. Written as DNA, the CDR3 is TGTGCCAGCAGCCAGGGGCGGCGAGAGCAGTACTTC. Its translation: CASSQGRREQYF.

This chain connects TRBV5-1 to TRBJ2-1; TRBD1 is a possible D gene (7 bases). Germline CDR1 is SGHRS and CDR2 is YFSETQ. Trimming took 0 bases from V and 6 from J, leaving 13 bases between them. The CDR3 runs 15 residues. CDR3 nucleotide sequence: TGCGCCAGCAGCTTGGGGTCAGGGGGGCTCAATGAGCAGTTCTTC. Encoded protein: CASSLGSGGLNEQFF.

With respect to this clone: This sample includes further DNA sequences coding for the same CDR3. CDR3 coding DNA: TGTGCCAGCAGCTTAGTCGGGGGCACTGAAGCTTTCTTT. Translated: CASSLVGGTEAFF. The chain carries TRBV11-2 and TRBJ1-1; D perhaps matches TRBD1 (5 bases). With 1 base removed from V and 4 bases from J, the gap between germline ends came to 7 bases. CDR3 length equals 13 residues. Looked up from germline, CDR1 is SGHAT and CDR2 is FQNNGV.

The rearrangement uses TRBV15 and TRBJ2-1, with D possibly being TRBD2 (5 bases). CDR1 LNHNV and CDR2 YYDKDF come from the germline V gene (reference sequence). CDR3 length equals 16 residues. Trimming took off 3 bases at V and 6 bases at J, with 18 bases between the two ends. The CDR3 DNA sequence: TGTGCCACCAGCAGGGCCGCTACGAGGGCCTTCAATGAGCAGTTCTTC. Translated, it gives CATSRAATRAFNEQFF.

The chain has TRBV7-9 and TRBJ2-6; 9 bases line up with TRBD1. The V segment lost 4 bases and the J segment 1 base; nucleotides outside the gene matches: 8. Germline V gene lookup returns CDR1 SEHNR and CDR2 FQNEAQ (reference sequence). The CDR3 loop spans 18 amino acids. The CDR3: CASSSLTGGKSGANVLTF. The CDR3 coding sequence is TGTGCCAGCAGCTCCCTAACAGGGGGCAAATCTGGGGCCAACGTCCTGACTTTC.

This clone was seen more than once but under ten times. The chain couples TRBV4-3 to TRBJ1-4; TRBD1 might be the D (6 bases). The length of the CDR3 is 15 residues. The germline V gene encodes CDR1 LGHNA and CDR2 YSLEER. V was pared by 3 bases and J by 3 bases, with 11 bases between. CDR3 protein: CASSHAGQPNEKLFF. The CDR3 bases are TGCGCCAGCAGCCACGCCGGACAGCCTAATGAAAAACTGTTTTTT.

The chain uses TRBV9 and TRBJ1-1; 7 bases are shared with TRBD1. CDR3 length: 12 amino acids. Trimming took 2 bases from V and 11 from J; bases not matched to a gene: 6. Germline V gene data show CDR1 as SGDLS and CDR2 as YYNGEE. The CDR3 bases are TGTGCCAGCAGCGTCTTCCAGGGGGAGGCTTTCTTT. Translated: CASSVFQGEAFF. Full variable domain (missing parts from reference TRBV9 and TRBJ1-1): DSGVTQTPKHLITATGQRVTLRCSPRSGDLSVYWYQQSLDQGLQFLIQYYNGEERAKGNILERFSAQQFPDLHSELNLSSLELGDSALYFCASSVFQGEAFFGQGTRLTVV.

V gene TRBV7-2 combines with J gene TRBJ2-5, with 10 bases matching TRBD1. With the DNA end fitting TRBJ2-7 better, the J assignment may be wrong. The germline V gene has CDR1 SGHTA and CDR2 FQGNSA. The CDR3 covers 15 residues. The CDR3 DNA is TGTGCCATTACGGGACAGGGGAATACGGCCTACGAGCAGTACTTC. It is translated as CAITGQGNTAYEQYF.

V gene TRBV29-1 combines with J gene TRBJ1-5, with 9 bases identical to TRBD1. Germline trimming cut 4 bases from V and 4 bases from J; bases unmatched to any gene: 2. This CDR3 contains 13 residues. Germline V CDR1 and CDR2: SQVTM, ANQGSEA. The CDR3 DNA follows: TGCAGCGTTGCTGGACAGGGGAATCAGCCCCAGCATTTT. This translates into CSVAGQGNQPQHF. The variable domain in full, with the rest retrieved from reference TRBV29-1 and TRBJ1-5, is SAVISQKPSRDICQRGTSLTIQCQVDSQVTMMFWYRQQPGQSLTLIATANQGSEATYESGFVIDKFPISRPNLTFSTLTVSNMSPEDSSIYLCSVAGQGNQPQHFGDGTRLSIL.

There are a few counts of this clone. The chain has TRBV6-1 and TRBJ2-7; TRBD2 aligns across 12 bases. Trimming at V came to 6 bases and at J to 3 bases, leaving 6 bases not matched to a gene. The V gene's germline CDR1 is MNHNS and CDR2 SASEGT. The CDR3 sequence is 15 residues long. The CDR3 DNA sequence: TGTGCCAGCAGCGCCTCGACTAGCGGGAGCTACGAGCAGTACTTC. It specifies CASSASTSGSYEQYF.

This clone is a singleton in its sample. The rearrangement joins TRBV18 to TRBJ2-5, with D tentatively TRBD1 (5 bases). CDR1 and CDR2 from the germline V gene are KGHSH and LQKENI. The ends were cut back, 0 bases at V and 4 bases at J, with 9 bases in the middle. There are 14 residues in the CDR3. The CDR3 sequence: CASSPPIQGETQYF. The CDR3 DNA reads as TGTGCCAGCTCACCACCGATTCAGGGAGAGACCCAGTACTTC.

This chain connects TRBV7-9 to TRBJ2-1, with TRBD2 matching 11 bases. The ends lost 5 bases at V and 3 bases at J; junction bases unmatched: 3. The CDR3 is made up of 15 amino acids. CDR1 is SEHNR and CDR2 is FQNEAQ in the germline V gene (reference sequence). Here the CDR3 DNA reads TGTGCCAGCAGCGAGACTAGCGGGAACTACAATGAGCAGTTCTTC. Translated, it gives CASSETSGNYNEQFF.

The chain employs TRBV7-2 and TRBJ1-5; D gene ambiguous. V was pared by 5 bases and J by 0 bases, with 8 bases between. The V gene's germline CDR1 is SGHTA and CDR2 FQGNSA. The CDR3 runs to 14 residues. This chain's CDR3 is CASSPVNSNQPQHF. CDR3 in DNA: TGTGCCAGCAGCCCTGTTAATAGCAATCAGCCCCAGCATTTT.

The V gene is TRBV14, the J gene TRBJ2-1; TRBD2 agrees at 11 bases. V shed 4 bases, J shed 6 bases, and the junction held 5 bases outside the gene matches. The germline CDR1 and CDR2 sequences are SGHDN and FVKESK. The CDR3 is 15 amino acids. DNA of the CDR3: TGTGCCAGCAGCCTTAGCGGGAGGGCCCGCAATGAGCAGTTCTTC. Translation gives CASSLSGRARNEQFF.

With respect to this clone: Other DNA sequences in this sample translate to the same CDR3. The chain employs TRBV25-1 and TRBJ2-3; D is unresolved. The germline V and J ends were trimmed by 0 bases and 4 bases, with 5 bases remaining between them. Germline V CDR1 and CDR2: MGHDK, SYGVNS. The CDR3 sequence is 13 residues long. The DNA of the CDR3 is TGTGCCAGCAGTGAATATACGGCAGATACGCAGTATTTT. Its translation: CASSEYTADTQYF. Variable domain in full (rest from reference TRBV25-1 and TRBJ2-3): EADIYQTPRYLVIGTGKKITLECSQTMGHDKMYWYQQDPGMELHLIHYSYGVNSTEKGDLSSESTVSRIRTEHFPLTLESARPSHTSQYLCASSEYTADTQYFGPGTRLTVL.

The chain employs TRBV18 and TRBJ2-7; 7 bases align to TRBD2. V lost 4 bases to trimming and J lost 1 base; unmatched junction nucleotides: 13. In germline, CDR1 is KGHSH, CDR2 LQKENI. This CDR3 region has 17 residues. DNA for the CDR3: TGTGCCAGCTCACGATACACCCCTAGCGGCCATTCCTACGAGCAGTACTTC. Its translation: CASSRYTPSGHSYEQYF. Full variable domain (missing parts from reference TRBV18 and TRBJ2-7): NAGVMQNPRHLVRRRGQEARLRCSPMKGHSHVYWYRQLPEEGLKFMVYLQKENIIDESGMPKERFSAEFPKEGPSILRIQQVVRGDSAAYFCASSRYTPSGHSYEQYFGPGTRLTVT.

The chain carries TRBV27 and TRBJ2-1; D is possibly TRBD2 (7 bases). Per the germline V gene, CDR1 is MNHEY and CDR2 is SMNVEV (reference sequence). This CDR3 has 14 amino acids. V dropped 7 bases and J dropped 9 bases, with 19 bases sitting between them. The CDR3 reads CASTDVPRGGEQFF. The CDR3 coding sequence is TGTGCCAGCACGGACGTTCCGAGGGGGGGTGAGCAGTTCTTC.

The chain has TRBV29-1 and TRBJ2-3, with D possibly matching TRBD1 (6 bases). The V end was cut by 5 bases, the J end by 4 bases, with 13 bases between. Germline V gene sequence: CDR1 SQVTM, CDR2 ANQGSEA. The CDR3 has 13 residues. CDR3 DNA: TGCAGCGTTCGTAACAGGGCACCAGATACGCAGTATTTT. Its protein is CSVRNRAPDTQYF.

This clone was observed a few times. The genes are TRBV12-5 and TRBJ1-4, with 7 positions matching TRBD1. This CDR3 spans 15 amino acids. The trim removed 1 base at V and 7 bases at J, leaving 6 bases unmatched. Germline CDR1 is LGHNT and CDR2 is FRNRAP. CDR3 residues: CASGLGTGGGEKLFF. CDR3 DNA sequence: TGTGCTAGTGGTTTGGGGACAGGAGGGGGTGAAAAACTGTTTTTT.